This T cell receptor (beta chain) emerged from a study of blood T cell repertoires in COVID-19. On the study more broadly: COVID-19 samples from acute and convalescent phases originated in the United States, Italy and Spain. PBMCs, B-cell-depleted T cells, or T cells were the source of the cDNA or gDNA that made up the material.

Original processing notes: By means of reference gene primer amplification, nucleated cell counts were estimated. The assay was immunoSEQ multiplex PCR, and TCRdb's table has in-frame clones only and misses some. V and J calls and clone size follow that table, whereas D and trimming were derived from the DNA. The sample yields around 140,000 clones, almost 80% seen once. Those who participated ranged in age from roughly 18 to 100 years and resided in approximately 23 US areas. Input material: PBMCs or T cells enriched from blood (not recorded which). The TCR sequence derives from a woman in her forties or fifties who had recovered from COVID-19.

CDR3 loop: CASSLKGAFNTEAFF. CDR3 nucleotide sequence: TGTGCCAGCAGCTTAAAGGGGGCGTTTAACACTGAAGCTTTCTTT. The rearrangement links TRBV7-3 to TRBJ1-1; 7 bases fit TRBD1. The CDR3 is 15 amino acids. With V trimmed by 1 base and J by 2 bases, 4 bases remained unmatched. Germline V gene lookup returns CDR1 SGHTA and CDR2 FQGTGA.